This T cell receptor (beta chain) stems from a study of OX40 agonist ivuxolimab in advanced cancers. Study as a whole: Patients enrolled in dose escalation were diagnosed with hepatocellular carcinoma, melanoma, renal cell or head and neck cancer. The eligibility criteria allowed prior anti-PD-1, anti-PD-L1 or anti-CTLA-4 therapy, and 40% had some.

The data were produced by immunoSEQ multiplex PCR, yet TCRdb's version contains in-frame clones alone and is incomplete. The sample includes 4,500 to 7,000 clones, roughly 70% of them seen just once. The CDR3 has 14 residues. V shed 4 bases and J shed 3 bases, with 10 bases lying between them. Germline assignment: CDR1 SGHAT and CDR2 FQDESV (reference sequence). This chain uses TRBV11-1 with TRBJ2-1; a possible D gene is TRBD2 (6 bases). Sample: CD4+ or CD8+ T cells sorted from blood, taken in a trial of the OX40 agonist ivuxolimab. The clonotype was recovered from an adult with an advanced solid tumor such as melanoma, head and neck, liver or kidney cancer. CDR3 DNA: TGTGCCAGCAGCTGGCGGGGAAACTACAATGAGCAGTTCTTC. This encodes CASSWRGNYNEQFF.